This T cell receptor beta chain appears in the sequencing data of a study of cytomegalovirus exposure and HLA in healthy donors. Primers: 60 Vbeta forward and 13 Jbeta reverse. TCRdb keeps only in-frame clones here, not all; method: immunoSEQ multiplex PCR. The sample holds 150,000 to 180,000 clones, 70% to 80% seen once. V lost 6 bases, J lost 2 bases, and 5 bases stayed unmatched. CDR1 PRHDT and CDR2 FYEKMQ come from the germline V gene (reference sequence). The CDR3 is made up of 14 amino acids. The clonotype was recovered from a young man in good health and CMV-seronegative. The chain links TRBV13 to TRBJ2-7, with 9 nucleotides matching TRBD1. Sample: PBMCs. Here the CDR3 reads CASRQGTGTYEQYF. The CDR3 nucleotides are TGTGCCAGCAGACAGGGGACAGGGACCTACGAGCAGTACTTC.